This TCR beta chain was observed in a study of post-analysis software for immune sequencing data. Across the study: Multiple sclerosis in the patients followed relapsing-remitting, secondary progressive and progressive-relapsing courses. Study results and limitations: Samples from a shared batch, those prepared together, strongly co-clustered by F measure. Significantly decreased normalized Chao1 diversity was recorded for multiple sclerosis patients relative to controls.

Unique-molecular-identifier-tagged TCR beta cDNA libraries were used. Out of about 0.9 to 11 million T cells, a few hundred thousand cDNA molecules were generated. TCRdb re-analysed the PCR reads in MiXCR, keeping a single row per CDR3 protein. This sample yields hundreds of thousands of distinct CDR3 sequences, of which less than 35% are seen a single time; around 0.55% belongs to the top ten. Comments on this clonotype: Its antigen is unknown.

The sequencing input was blood. The sequence came from a girl aged 5 to 17 with multiple sclerosis.

For the CDR3, the DNA is TGTGCCAGCAGTTTACAAGGACAGTGGGGCCCTGGGGCCAACGTCCTGACTTTC. Its protein is CASSLQGQWGPGANVLTF. This chain uses TRBV28 with TRBJ2-6, with TRBD1 as a possible D gene (6 bases). Between the trimmed V and J ends, which lost 2 bases and 2 bases, there was a span of 16 bases. This CDR3 region has 18 residues. Per germline, CDR1 MDHEN and CDR2 SYDVKM.